The following is a TCR beta chain sequence with its context. After thawing and overnight rest, PBMC were stained with GMM-loaded CD1B tetramer, viability dye and anti-CD3 for sorting. The CD1B tetramers carried C32 glucose monomycolate purified from Rhodococcus equi. Before cryopreservation, the sorted PBMC lost their CD14-expressing monocytes. Each donor contributed about 100,000 sorted tetramer-negative cells. The source of the sample is a study of T cells in tuberculosis. Overall study context: The T cells targeted glucose monomycolate, a mycobacterial lipid, via CD1B.

Clones were read by immunoSEQ multiplex PCR, and TCRdb kept only the in-frame ones, dropping some. The sample has approximately 100,000 clones; approximately 91% are singletons. Findings of the study overall: The stringent gate may have excluded weak CD1B-GMM tetramer binders.

The sequence came from an adult woman with latent tuberculosis. Sequencing was done on a sample of CD1b-GMM tetramer-negative cells sorted from PBMCs.

This CDR3 reads CASSENSHEQYF. CDR3 nucleotide sequence: TGTGCCAGCAGCGAGAACAGCCACGAGCAGTACTTC. This chain connects TRBV7-9 to TRBJ2-7; D uncertain. The CDR3 covers 12 residues. Deletions cut 5 bases from V and 5 bases from J, with 10 bases between. Germline lookup yields CDR1 SEHNR and CDR2 FQNEAQ (reference sequence). Drawing the rest from reference TRBV7-9 and TRBJ2-7, the complete variable domain is DTGVSQNPRHKITKRGQNVTFRCDPISEHNRLYWYRQTLGQGPEFLTYFQNEAQLEKSRLLSDRFSAERPKGSFSTLEIQRTEQGDSAMYLCASSENSHEQYFGPGTRLTVT.